This entry lists 18 T cell receptor beta chains sequenced from one sample in a study of a mutant IDH1 vaccine in newly diagnosed glioma. Sequencing was performed with immunoSEQ multiplex PCR; in TCRdb, only in-frame clones are kept and a portion is missing. There are roughly 60,000 clones in the sample; roughly 74% occur only once, and roughly 4.3% lies in the top ten. Time point meaning: week 35, safety follow-up. In the vaccine, a single dose held 300 ug of the mutant IDH1 20-mer peptide, along with topical imiquimod. These receptors' antigens are unknown. Sequenced here: PBMCs, sampled from a glioma patient whose treatment included an IDH1 peptide vaccine. Receptor source: a man between 50 and 59 years old with glioma.

This clone was detected once. V gene TRBV25-1 combines with J gene TRBJ1-5; the D is unclear. Germline loops: CDR1 MGHDK, CDR2 SYGVNS. The V and J ends lost 2 bases and 3 bases respectively, with 17 bases between them. CDR3 length: 17 residues. The CDR3 nucleotides are TGTGCCAGCAGTGAAAGGAGGAGACGGGAGACCAATCAGCCCCAGCATTTT. Translation gives CASSERRRRETNQPQHF.

V is TRBV6-5 and J is TRBJ2-3; the D is unclear. The V and J ends lost 2 bases and 0 bases respectively, with 9 bases between them. Germline assignment: CDR1 MNHEY and CDR2 SVGAGI. The CDR3 loop spans 15 amino acids. The CDR3 spells CASSYGGTSTDTQYF. The DNA of the CDR3 is TGTGCCAGCAGTTACGGTGGAACTAGCACAGATACGCAGTATTTT.

This chain uses TRBV4-2 with TRBJ2-1; D call uncertain. This CDR3 is 12 amino acids long. Trimming took 1 base from V and 6 from J, leaving 4 bases between them. Germline CDR1 reads LGHNA; CDR2 reads YNFKEQ. The CDR3 DNA reads TGTGCCAGCAGCCAAGTAAGCAATGAGCAGTTCTTC. Its translation is CASSQVSNEQFF.

The gene calls are TRBV16 and TRBJ1-5; no clear D. V gave up 0 bases and J gave up 1 base, with 4 bases separating them. The CDR3 totals 14 residues. Germline V gene lookup returns CDR1 KGHSY and CDR2 FQNENV. CDR3 sequence reads: CASSQSRSNQPQHF. DNA of the CDR3: TGTGCCAGCAGCCAATCGAGGAGCAATCAGCCCCAGCATTTT. Together with reference TRBV16 and TRBJ1-5, the CDR3 gives the full variable domain: GEEVAQTPKHLVRGEGQKAKLYCAPIKGHSYVFWYQQVLKNEFKFLISFQNENVFDETGMPKERFSAKCLPNSPCSLEIQATKLEDSAVYFCASSQSRSNQPQHFGDGTRLSIL.

The chain combines TRBV4-3 with TRBJ2-7; TRBD1 matches 7 bases. The ends lost 0 bases at V and 2 bases at J; junction bases unmatched: 7. CDR3 length: 16 amino acids. Germline assignment: CDR1 LGHNA and CDR2 YSLEER. The chain's CDR3 is CASSQDNRDRAYEQYF. Here the CDR3 DNA reads TGCGCCAGCAGCCAAGATAACCGGGACAGAGCCTACGAGCAGTACTTC.

V gene TRBV7-2 combines with J gene TRBJ1-4, with TRBD1 matching over 8 bases. Germline assignment: CDR1 SGHTA and CDR2 FQGNSA. With V trimmed by 5 bases and J by 8 bases, 7 bases remained unmatched. The CDR3 is 14 amino acids. The CDR3 DNA is TGTGCCAGCAGCCCCCGGACAGGGAGGGAAAAACTGTTTTTT. Translated, it gives CASSPRTGREKLFF. The entire variable domain, with the rest obtained from reference TRBV7-2 and TRBJ1-4, is as follows: GAGVSQSPSNKVTEKGKDVELRCDPISGHTALYWYRQSLGQGLEFLIYFQGNSAPDKSGLPSDRFSAERTGGSVSTLTIQRTQQEDSAVYLCASSPRTGREKLFFGSGTQLSVL.

This chain uses TRBV9 with TRBJ1-6; D is perhaps TRBD1 (6 bases). The CDR3 runs 15 residues. V lost 4 bases, J lost 7 bases, and 15 bases lay in between. Germline V CDR1 and CDR2: SGDLS, YYNGEE. CDR3 protein: CASSPRAQGNSPLHF. CDR3 nucleotide sequence: TGTGCCAGCAGCCCCAGGGCCCAGGGGAATTCACCCCTCCACTTT. Together with reference TRBV9 and TRBJ1-6, the CDR3 gives the full variable domain: DSGVTQTPKHLITATGQRVTLRCSPRSGDLSVYWYQQSLDQGLQFLIQYYNGEERAKGNILERFSAQQFPDLHSELNLSSLELGDSALYFCASSPRAQGNSPLHFGNGTRLTVT.

This chain joins TRBV29-1 and TRBJ1-2, with D maybe TRBD1 (6 bases). From germline, CDR1 is SQVTM and CDR2 ANQGSEA. V dropped 7 bases and J dropped 2 bases, with 11 bases sitting between them. The CDR3 is 12 amino acids. The CDR3 is CSGGHSNYGYTF. The CDR3 coding sequence is TGCAGCGGGGGACATTCGAACTATGGCTACACCTTC.

This clone has more than one count but fewer than ten. V and J are TRBV2 and TRBJ2-7; 9 nucleotides line up with TRBD1. V shed 1 base and J 5 bases; nucleotides not matched to a gene: 12. Germline-derived CDR1 and CDR2 are SNHLY and FYNNEI. CDR3 length equals 17 residues. The CDR3 sequence is CASSEGLLGTGIDEQYF. The CDR3 DNA is TGTGCCAGCAGTGAAGGGCTCTTGGGGACAGGGATCGACGAGCAGTACTTC.

CDR3 amino acids: CASSRGQGYSPLHF. CDR3 coding DNA: TGTGCCAGCTCTAGAGGACAGGGTTATTCACCCCTCCACTTT. The J gene is TRBJ1-6, the V gene TRBV2, with 8 bases that match TRBD1. Germline V gives CDR1 SNHLY, CDR2 FYNNEI. The V and J ends lost 8 bases and 8 bases, in that order; junction bases with no gene match: 8. The CDR3 sequence is 14 residues long.

This clone was seen just once. The rearrangement uses TRBV6-1 and TRBJ1-1; D is ambiguous. This CDR3 is built from 11 residues. From germline, CDR1 is MNHNS and CDR2 SASEGT. V shed 8 bases and J shed 6 bases, with 10 bases lying between them. In DNA, the CDR3 is TGTGCCAGCTGGGCGCCAGCTGAAGCTTTCTTT. This translates into CASWAPAEAFF.

The chain combines TRBV7-2 with TRBJ2-1; 9 bases map to TRBD2. Germline trimming cut 5 bases from V and 2 bases from J; bases unmatched to any gene: 4. Germline CDR1 and CDR2: SGHTA and FQGNSA. The CDR3 covers 15 residues. CDR3 DNA sequence: TGTGCCAGCAGCCTCCTAGCGGGGCCCTACAATGAGCAGTTCTTC. This sequence encodes CASSLLAGPYNEQFF.

V is TRBV30 and J is TRBJ1-4, with D perhaps TRBD1 (6 bases). CDR1 is GTSNPN and CDR2 is SVGIG in the germline V gene (reference sequence). The CDR3 contains 15 residues. Trimming shortened V by 2 bases and J by 7 bases, and 17 bases separated the two germline ends. The CDR3 coding sequence is TGTGCCTGGAGTATAGGACTCAAGGGGGGTGAAAAACTGTTTTTT. Translating gives CAWSIGLKGGEKLFF.

This rearrangement joins TRBV14 to TRBJ2-7; D is uncertain. Trimming removed 2 bases from V and 5 bases from J, with 10 bases in between. Germline CDR1 SGHDN, CDR2 FVKESK. This CDR3 contains 13 residues. The CDR3: CASSQNTYNEQYF. CDR3 coding DNA: TGTGCCAGCAGCCAAAATACTTATAACGAGCAGTACTTC.

This chain uses TRBV6-5 with TRBJ2-7; D possibly uses TRBD1 or TRBD2 (5 bases each). Trimming pared 0 bases from V and 9 bases from J, leaving 15 bases between. Germline CDR1 is MNHEY and CDR2 is SVGAGI. The CDR3 has 14 amino acids. As DNA, the CDR3 is TGTGCCAGCAGTTACTCGAGGGGTGCCCCCGGGCAGTACTTC. This codes for CASSYSRGAPGQYF.

This chain links TRBV9 with TRBJ1-4; 11 bases line up with TRBD1. The germline CDR1 and CDR2 sequences are SGDLS and YYNGEE. The CDR3 is 14 residues long. Unmatched junction bases numbered 4, after V lost 4 bases and J lost 8 bases. The CDR3 is CASSIGTGGEKLFF. The CDR3 bases are TGTGCCAGCAGCATCGGGACAGGGGGAGAAAAACTGTTTTTT. Complete variable domain (other parts from reference TRBV9 and TRBJ1-4): DSGVTQTPKHLITATGQRVTLRCSPRSGDLSVYWYQQSLDQGLQFLIQYYNGEERAKGNILERFSAQQFPDLHSELNLSSLELGDSALYFCASSIGTGGEKLFFGSGTQLSVL.

The chain employs TRBV5-1 and TRBJ1-1; D remains unclear. Germline V gives CDR1 SGHRS, CDR2 YFSETQ. V was shortened by 0 bases and J by 2 bases, with 8 bases between the two germline ends. The CDR3 runs to 14 residues. CDR3 sequence reads: CASSLEAHNTEAFF. The CDR3 nucleotides read TGCGCCAGCAGCTTGGAAGCGCATAACACTGAAGCTTTCTTT.

The CDR3 here is CASSIKTGPAYEQYF. In nucleotides, the CDR3 is TGTGCCAGTAGTATAAAAACAGGCCCAGCCTACGAGCAGTACTTC. V usage is TRBV19 and J usage is TRBJ2-7; TRBD1 might be the D (5 bases). Germline lookup yields CDR1 LNHDA and CDR2 SQIVND (reference sequence). This CDR3 contains 15 residues. Trimming left V 2 bases short and J 2 bases short, with 13 bases between.